This T cell receptor (beta chain) was found in a study of PD-1 blockade in classical Hodgkin lymphoma. Of note for this clone: Its antigen is unknown.

Study-level findings and limits: Relapsed/refractory patients reportedly had lower baseline diversity than newly diagnosed patients. Complete responders matched newly diagnosed patients in baseline diversity.

Time point here: cycle 4 day 1 (C4D1), after about 6 weeks of nivolumab. Every patient was affected by relapse after autologous stem cell transplantation, while exposure to brentuximab vedotin was not uniform. The CDR3 loop spans 15 amino acids. V was pared by 4 bases and J by 5 bases, with 16 bases between. Germline V gives CDR1 LNHDA, CDR2 SQIVND (reference sequence). The assay was immunoSEQ multiplex PCR, and TCRdb's table has in-frame clones only and misses some. The sample lists tens of thousands of clones; 88% were seen once. The TCR sequence derives from a human donor with classical Hodgkin lymphoma. The source material was peripheral blood mononuclear cells (PBMCs), sampled before the fourth cycle of nivolumab. This rearrangement joins TRBV19 to TRBJ2-3, with unresolved D. The CDR3 DNA sequence: TGTGCCAGTAGTAGAGCAGCCGGTTTAGGAGATACGCAGTATTTT. This encodes CASSRAAGLGDTQYF. Complete variable domain (other parts from reference TRBV19 and TRBJ2-3): DGGITQSPKYLFRKEGQNVTLSCEQNLNHDAMYWYRQDPGQGLRLIYYSQIVNDFQKGDIAEGYSVSREKKESFPLTVTSAQKNPTAFYLCASSRAAGLGDTQYFGPGTRLTVL.